This T cell receptor beta chain comes out of a study of cytomegalovirus exposure and HLA in healthy donors. Regarding the study as a whole: According to an earlier analysis, most TCR beta V segments yielded productive rearrangements about 87% or about 30% of the time. There were a few CMV-associated chains whose specificity for CMV antigens was confirmed in vitro. In presence/absence analyses, roughly uniform sequencing depth across donors was assumed.

As regards this clone: Its antigen is currently unknown.

Though probably carrying unrecorded immune exposures, donors were nominally healthy at sampling. Trimming stripped 7 bases from V and 1 base from J, with 13 bases between. From germline, CDR1 is SNHLY and CDR2 FYNNEI. CDR3 length equals 14 residues. Researchers ran the PCR with 60 Vbeta and 13 Jbeta primers. Using immunoSEQ multiplex PCR, the repertoire was profiled, and TCRdb retains in-frame clones only, with some absent. Found here are 110,000 or so clones, under 70% of them singletons; the top ten hold almost 8.5%. This receptor was identified in a man younger than 35 in good health and CMV-seropositive. Sequenced input: PBMCs. V is TRBV2 and J is TRBJ1-2; tentatively, D is TRBD1 (5 bases). As DNA, the CDR3 is TGTGCCAGCAAGAATGTCCAGGGTAACTATGGCTACACCTTC. It specifies CASKNVQGNYGYTF.